This T cell receptor beta chain derives from a study of cytomegalovirus exposure and HLA in healthy donors. Overall study context: Tens of millions of unique TCRs from HLA-typed donors made up an early data release. Study-level results: The study reported that TCR beta sequences accurately predicted HLA-A and HLA-B alleles in most subjects.

Vbeta (60) and Jbeta (13) primers were used in the PCR. In the authors' workflow: About 9.9 million of the 80 million or so unique TCR beta chains counted in a later analysis were shared. The repertoire was sequenced with immunoSEQ multiplex PCR; TCRdb's copy has only in-frame clones and lacks some. The V and J calls and the clone size are those of that table, but D and trimming were determined from the DNA. Recorded for this sample: 70,000 to 80,000 clones. Trimming cost V 0 bases and J 7 bases, with 14 bases left between them. Germline V CDR1 and CDR2: SGHKS, YYEKEE (reference sequence). The CDR3 extends over 14 amino acids. A word on this clone: Its antigen is as yet unknown.

The gene calls are TRBV5-5 and TRBJ2-7; possible D gene TRBD2, 6 bases. Input material: PBMCs. This clonotype was sampled from a middle-aged man in good health and CMV-seronegative. CDR3 loop: CASSLGGVPLEQYF. CDR3 coding DNA: TGTGCCAGCAGCTTGGGGGGGGTTCCCTTGGAGCAGTACTTC.